These 29 T cell receptor beta chains were sequenced from one sample in a study of siplizumab effects on memory and regulatory T cells. The protocol was immunoSEQ multiplex PCR, while the TCRdb copy is restricted to in-frame clones and leaves out a portion. In the table there are approximately 100,000 clones, 75% to 95% of which are singletons. Sequenced: CD4+ T cells sorted from blood. These receptors came from a human donor in good health. Some clones in this sample may be carry-over from other donors' samples.

V gene TRBV27 combines with J gene TRBJ2-5; no clear D. V gave up 3 bases and J gave up 0 bases, with 20 bases separating them. This CDR3 has 18 amino acids. Germline loops: CDR1 MNHEY, CDR2 SMNVEV (reference sequence). CDR3 sequence: CASSLVVTDGLNQETQYF. In DNA form, the CDR3 reads TGTGCCAGCAGTTTGGTAGTTACAGACGGCCTAAACCAAGAGACCCAGTACTTC.

V usage is TRBV10-1 and J usage is TRBJ1-2; D ambiguous. This CDR3 region has 15 residues. The V end lost 3 bases, the J end lost 7 bases, and 18 bases lay between the germline ends. Germline lookup yields CDR1 WNHNN and CDR2 SYGVQD (reference sequence). The CDR3 DNA reads TGCGCCAGCAGTGAATCCGGGTCGCAGCTGGGTGGCTACACCTTC. This gives the protein CASSESGSQLGGYTF.

Notes on this clone: Without the conserved terminal phenylalanine or tryptophan, this CDR3 likely stems from a read error. The J gene is TRBJ1-2, the V gene TRBV28; D is uncertain. V was shortened by 6 bases and J by 0 bases, with 8 bases between the two germline ends. CDR1 is MDHEN and CDR2 is SYDVKM in the germline V gene. The CDR3 has 13 residues. This CDR3 reads CASRDISNYGYTC. The CDR3 nucleotides read TGTGCCAGCAGGGATATCTCTAACTATGGCTACACCTGC.

The chain is built from TRBV29-1 and TRBJ2-7, with D unresolved. Trimming left V 5 bases short and J 3 bases short, with 11 bases between. Germline CDR1 SQVTM, CDR2 ANQGSEA. The CDR3 loop spans 12 amino acids. DNA of the CDR3: TGCAGCGTTTTTGTCTTTGGCTACGAGCAGTACTTC. As protein: CSVFVFGYEQYF.

V is TRBV15 and J is TRBJ1-2, with 7 bases lining up with TRBD1. This CDR3 contains 16 residues. Looked up from germline, CDR1 is LNHNV and CDR2 is YYDKDF (reference sequence). V lost 0 bases and J lost 7; bases outside the gene matches: 11. In DNA, the CDR3 is TGTGCCACCAGCAGAGAGTTGAGGGGGCTAGAAGGTGGCTACACCTTC. Translation gives CATSRELRGLEGGYTF.

The chain couples TRBV28 to TRBJ2-1; unclear D gene. CDR1 MDHEN and CDR2 SYDVKM come from the germline V gene. This CDR3 region has 11 residues. Trimming shortened V by 8 bases and J by 4 bases, and 6 bases separated the two germline ends. CDR3 region: CASGEYNEQFF. In nucleotides, the CDR3 is TGTGCCAGCGGAGAATACAATGAGCAGTTCTTC.

V gene TRBV28 combines with J gene TRBJ1-5, with D unclear. Trimming cost V 1 base and J 6 bases, with 10 bases left between them. This CDR3 contains 14 residues. CDR1 and CDR2 from the germline V gene are MDHEN and SYDVKM. CDR3 DNA: TGTGCCAGCAGTTTATCGGTGGGCCGTCAGCCCCAGCATTTT. This encodes CASSLSVGRQPQHF.

The chain joins TRBV5-1 to TRBJ2-5; maybe TRBD1 (6 bases). The CDR3 sequence is 13 residues long. Germline assignment: CDR1 SGHRS and CDR2 YFSETQ. Trimming left V 7 bases short and J 5 bases short, with 15 bases between. DNA of the CDR3: TGCGCCAGCCAACCAGGGGTTCGGGAGACCCAGTACTTC. Its protein product is CASQPGVRETQYF.

V and J are TRBV4-1 and TRBJ2-2, with 7 bases aligning to TRBD1. The CDR3 covers 13 residues. The J segment lost 5 bases and the V segment lost 5 bases, leaving 2 bases of the junction unmatched. Germline V lookup: CDR1 MGHRA, CDR2 YSYEKL. The CDR3 DNA reads as TGCGCCAGCAGCGTCAGGGGGACCGGGGAGCTGTTTTTT. Protein: CASSVRGTGELFF.

V is TRBV19 and J is TRBJ2-7; TRBD1 is a possible D gene (6 bases). This CDR3 is built from 15 residues. Trimming removed 3 bases from V and 2 bases from J, with 14 bases in between. CDR1 LNHDA and CDR2 SQIVND come from the germline V gene (reference sequence). The CDR3 coding sequence is TGTGCCAGTAGTATCACCACAGGGATGACCTACGAGCAGTACTTC. This codes for CASSITTGMTYEQYF.

The V and J genes are TRBV21-1 and TRBJ2-7. TRBV21-1 is given as a pseudogene. This CDR3 is 13 amino acids long. For the CDR3, the DNA is TGTGCCAGCAGCAAAGCGGGACCTTACGAGCAGTACTTC. Protein: CASSKAGPYEQYF.

Written as DNA, the CDR3 is TGTGCCAGCAGCGGGGGGGACGGGACTGAAGCTTTCTTT. It is translated as CASSGGDGTEAFF. This chain uses TRBV28 with TRBJ1-1; TRBD1 might be the D (5 bases). Germline-derived CDR1 and CDR2 are MDHEN and SYDVKM. The length of the CDR3 is 13 residues. Trimming took 6 bases from V and 5 from J, leaving 13 bases between them.

The table lists this clone with a count of one. This chain uses TRBV27 with TRBJ2-1; D not resolved. In germline, CDR1 is MNHEY, CDR2 SMNVEV (reference sequence). The CDR3 runs 16 residues. V lost 5 bases to trimming and J lost 3 bases, with 17 bases between them. CDR3 DNA: TGTGCCAGCAGTCCCCTGCGTAGTACCGTCTACAATGAGCAGTTCTTC. Its translation: CASSPLRSTVYNEQFF.

This clone appeared a single time. The V and J genes are TRBV10-3 and TRBJ2-1; D gene unclear. The ends were cut back, 3 bases at V and 0 bases at J, with 12 bases in the middle. The CDR3 has 16 residues. Germline CDR1 ENHRY, CDR2 SYGVKD. The CDR3 region is CAISDSRSSSYNEQFF. The CDR3 DNA follows: TGTGCCATCAGTGATTCGAGGTCGTCCTCCTACAATGAGCAGTTCTTC.

This chain joins TRBV29-1 and TRBJ2-1, with 8 bases identical to TRBD2. The CDR3 is 17 residues long. Looked up from germline, CDR1 is SQVTM and CDR2 is ANQGSEA. V dropped 1 base and J dropped 3; count of bases not matched to a gene: 11. The CDR3 is CSVEVASGRAIYNEQFF. In DNA, the CDR3 is TGCAGCGTTGAAGTGGCTAGCGGGCGGGCGATCTACAATGAGCAGTTCTTC.

V gene TRBV5-4 combines with J gene TRBJ2-3; D is undetermined. Trimming left V 2 bases short and J 1 base short, with 8 bases between. CDR3 length: 14 residues. Germline V CDR1 and CDR2: SGHNT, YYREEE (reference sequence). The CDR3 spells CASSFRLRTDTQYF. The CDR3 DNA sequence: TGTGCCAGCAGCTTCAGGCTGCGCACAGATACGCAGTATTTT.

The chain is built from TRBV19 and TRBJ1-5; the D is unclear. V dropped 4 bases and J dropped 6 bases, with 16 bases sitting between them. This CDR3 has 15 residues. Germline loops: CDR1 LNHDA, CDR2 SQIVND (reference sequence). CDR3 sequence reads: CASSTYRELGQPQHF. CDR3 sequence (DNA): TGTGCCAGTAGTACCTACCGGGAACTCGGTCAGCCCCAGCATTTT.

The V call is TRBV11-1, the J call TRBJ2-3; no clear D gene. Deletions cut 4 bases from V and 1 base from J, with 18 bases between. Looked up from germline, CDR1 is SGHAT and CDR2 is FQDESV (reference sequence). This CDR3 has 17 residues. CDR3: CASSSPFRGKGTDTQYF. In DNA form, the CDR3 reads TGTGCCAGCAGCTCCCCGTTCCGTGGAAAGGGCACAGATACGCAGTATTTT.

CDR3 coding DNA: TGTGCCAGCAGCCCCGCCTTCCTGCGGAGCACTGAAGCTTTCTTT. Its translation: CASSPAFLRSTEAFF. The V gene is TRBV2, the J gene TRBJ1-1; D ambiguous. Germline V gives CDR1 SNHLY, CDR2 FYNNEI. The CDR3 spans 15 residues. V was cut by 6 bases and J by 4 bases, with 18 bases left in between.

The genes are TRBV21-1 and TRBJ2-1. TRBV21-1 is labeled a pseudogene. This CDR3 has 16 residues. CDR3 coding DNA: TGTGCCAGCAGCACTAAAAGGGCGCGCCTCTACAATGAGCAGTTCTTC. It yields the protein CASSTKRARLYNEQFF.

V gene TRBV7-9 combines with J gene TRBJ1-4; no definite D call. The CDR3 has 16 residues. V gave up 0 bases and J gave up 0 bases, with 8 bases separating them. Germline values: CDR1 SEHNR, CDR2 FQNEAQ (reference sequence). CDR3 DNA: TGTGCCAGCAGCTTAGCACGTCAGCCAACTAATGAAAAACTGTTTTTT. The encoded protein is CASSLARQPTNEKLFF. Full variable domain (rest looked up from reference TRBV7-9 and TRBJ1-4): DTGVSQNPRHKITKRGQNVTFRCDPISEHNRLYWYRQTLGQGPEFLTYFQNEAQLEKSRLLSDRFSAERPKGSFSTLEIQRTEQGDSAMYLCASSLARQPTNEKLFFGSGTQLSVL.

The chain couples TRBV27 to TRBJ1-4; 8 nucleotides line up with TRBD1. The CDR3 consists of 14 residues. Germline lookup yields CDR1 MNHEY and CDR2 SMNVEV (reference sequence). Losses at the gene ends were 6 bases for V and 6 bases for J; bases not matched to a gene: 6. Here the CDR3 reads CASSYRGVYEKLFF. In nucleotides, the CDR3 is TGTGCCAGCAGCTACAGGGGGGTATATGAAAAACTGTTTTTT. Full variable domain (outside the CDR3, taken from reference TRBV27 and TRBJ1-4): EAQVTQNPRYLITVTGKKLTVTCSQNMNHEYMSWYRQDPGLGLRQIYYSMNVEVTDKGDVPEGYKVSRKEKRNFPLILESPSPNQTSLYFCASSYRGVYEKLFFGSGTQLSVL.

The gene calls are TRBV28 and TRBJ1-1; TRBD1 might be the D (5 bases). Trimming cost V 4 bases and J 7 bases, with 10 bases left between them. The germline V gene encodes CDR1 MDHEN and CDR2 SYDVKM. This CDR3 comprises 12 residues. DNA of the CDR3: TGTGCCAGCAGTTCCCTCGGGGGTGAAGCTTTCTTT. This codes for CASSSLGGEAFF.

This clone was found once. The genes are TRBV10-2 and TRBJ1-5, with D perhaps TRBD1 (6 bases). The germline V and J ends were trimmed by 6 bases and 7 bases, with 22 bases remaining between them. This CDR3 is 16 amino acids long. Germline values: CDR1 WSHSY, CDR2 SAAADI. The CDR3 protein is CASSPRGANGQQPQHF. CDR3 sequence (DNA): TGCGCCAGCAGCCCGCGGGGGGCGAATGGTCAACAGCCCCAGCATTTT.

This sequence joins TRBV18 and TRBJ2-7, with D perhaps being TRBD1 or TRBD2 (7 bases each). From germline, CDR1 is KGHSH and CDR2 LQKENI. The CDR3 has 13 amino acids. V was clipped by 3 bases and J by 7 bases, with 13 bases between them. In DNA, the CDR3 is TGTGCCAGCTCACCGTCAGGGGGGGGAGAGCAGTACTTC. Encoded protein: CASSPSGGGEQYF.

This rearrangement joins TRBV23-1 to TRBJ2-7; D may be TRBD2 (5 bases). TRBV23-1 counts as an open reading frame of uncertain function. The V gene lost 0 bases and the J gene lost 9 bases, with 18 bases spanning the gap. This CDR3 spans 15 amino acids. CDR3 residues: CASSQSCPRTGVQYF. CDR3 in DNA: TGCGCCAGCAGTCAATCTTGCCCCCGCACCGGGGTGCAGTACTTC.

The rearrangement joins TRBV14 to TRBJ2-3, with TRBD2 identical over 11 bases. The CDR3 runs 17 residues. Looked up from germline, CDR1 is SGHDN and CDR2 is FVKESK. V dropped 2 bases and J dropped 5; count of bases not matched to a gene: 9. CDR3: CASSQPTSGVIVDTQYF. In nucleotides, the CDR3 is TGTGCCAGCAGCCAACCGACTAGCGGGGTGATCGTAGATACGCAGTATTTT.

Only a few counts were recorded for this clone. V is TRBV2 and J is TRBJ1-5; a weak D match, TRBD1 (6 bases). CDR3 length: 15 residues. Trimming cost V 5 bases and J 7 bases, with 18 bases left between them. CDR1 and CDR2 from the germline V gene are SNHLY and FYNNEI. This CDR3 reads CASSLNRASNQPQHF. The CDR3 DNA follows: TGTGCCAGCAGTCTGAACAGGGCCTCCAACCAGCCCCAGCATTTT.

The chain employs TRBV4-1 and TRBJ2-4; 8 bases are shared with TRBD1. V trimming: 5 bases; J trimming: 3 bases; junction bases outside the gene matches: 9. Per the germline V gene, CDR1 is MGHRA and CDR2 is YSYEKL. CDR3 length: 16 amino acids. CDR3 protein: CASSGKDRVGKNIQYF. For the CDR3, the DNA is TGCGCCAGCAGCGGTAAGGACAGGGTGGGCAAAAACATTCAGTACTTC.